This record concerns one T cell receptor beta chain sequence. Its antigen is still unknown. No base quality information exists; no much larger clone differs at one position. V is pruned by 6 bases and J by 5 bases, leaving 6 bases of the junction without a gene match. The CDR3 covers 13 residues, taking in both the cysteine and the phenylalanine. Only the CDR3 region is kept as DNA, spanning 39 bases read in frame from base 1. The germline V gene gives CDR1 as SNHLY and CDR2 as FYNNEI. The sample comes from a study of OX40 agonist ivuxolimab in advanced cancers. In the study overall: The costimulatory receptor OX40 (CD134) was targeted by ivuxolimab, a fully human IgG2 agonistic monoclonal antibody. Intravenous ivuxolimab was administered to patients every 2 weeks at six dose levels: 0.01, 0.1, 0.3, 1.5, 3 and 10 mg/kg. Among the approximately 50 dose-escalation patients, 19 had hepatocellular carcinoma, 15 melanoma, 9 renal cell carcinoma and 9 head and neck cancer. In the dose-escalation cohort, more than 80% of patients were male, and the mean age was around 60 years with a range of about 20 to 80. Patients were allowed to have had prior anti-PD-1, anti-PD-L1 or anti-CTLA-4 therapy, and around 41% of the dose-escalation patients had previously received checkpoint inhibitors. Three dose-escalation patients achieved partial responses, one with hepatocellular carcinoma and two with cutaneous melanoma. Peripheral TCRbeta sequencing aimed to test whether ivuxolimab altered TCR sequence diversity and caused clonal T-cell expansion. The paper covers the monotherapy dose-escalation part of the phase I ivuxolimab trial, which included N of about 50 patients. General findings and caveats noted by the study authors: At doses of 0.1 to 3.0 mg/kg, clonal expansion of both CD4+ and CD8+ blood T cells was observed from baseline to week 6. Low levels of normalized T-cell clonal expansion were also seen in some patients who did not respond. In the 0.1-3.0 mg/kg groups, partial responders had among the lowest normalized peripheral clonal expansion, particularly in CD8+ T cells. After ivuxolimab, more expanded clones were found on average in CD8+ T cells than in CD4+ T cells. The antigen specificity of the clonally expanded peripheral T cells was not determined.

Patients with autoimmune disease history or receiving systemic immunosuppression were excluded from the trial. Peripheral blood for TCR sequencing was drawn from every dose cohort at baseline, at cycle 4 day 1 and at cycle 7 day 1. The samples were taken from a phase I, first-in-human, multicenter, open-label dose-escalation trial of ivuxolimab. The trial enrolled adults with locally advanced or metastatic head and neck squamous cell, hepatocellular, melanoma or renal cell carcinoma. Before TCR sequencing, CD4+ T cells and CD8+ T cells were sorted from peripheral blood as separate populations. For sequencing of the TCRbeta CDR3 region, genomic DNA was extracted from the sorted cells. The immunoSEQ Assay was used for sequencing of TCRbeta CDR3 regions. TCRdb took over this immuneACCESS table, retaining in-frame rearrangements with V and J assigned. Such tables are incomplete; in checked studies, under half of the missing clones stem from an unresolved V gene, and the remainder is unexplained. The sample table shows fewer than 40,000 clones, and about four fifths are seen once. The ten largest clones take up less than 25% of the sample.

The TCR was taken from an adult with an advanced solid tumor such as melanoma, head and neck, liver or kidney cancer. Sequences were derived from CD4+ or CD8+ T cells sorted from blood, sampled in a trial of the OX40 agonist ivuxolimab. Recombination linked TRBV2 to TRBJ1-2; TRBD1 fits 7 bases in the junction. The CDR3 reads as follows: CASSRQGRYGYTF. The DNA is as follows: TGTGCCAGCAGCCGACAGGGCCGGTATGGCTACACCTTC. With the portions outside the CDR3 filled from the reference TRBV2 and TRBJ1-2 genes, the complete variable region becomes EPEVTQTPSHQVTQMGQEVILRCVPISNHLYFYWYRQILGQKVEFLVSFYNNEISEKSEIFDDQFSVERPDGSNFTLKIRSTKLEDSAMYFCASSRQGRYGYTFGSGTRLTVV.